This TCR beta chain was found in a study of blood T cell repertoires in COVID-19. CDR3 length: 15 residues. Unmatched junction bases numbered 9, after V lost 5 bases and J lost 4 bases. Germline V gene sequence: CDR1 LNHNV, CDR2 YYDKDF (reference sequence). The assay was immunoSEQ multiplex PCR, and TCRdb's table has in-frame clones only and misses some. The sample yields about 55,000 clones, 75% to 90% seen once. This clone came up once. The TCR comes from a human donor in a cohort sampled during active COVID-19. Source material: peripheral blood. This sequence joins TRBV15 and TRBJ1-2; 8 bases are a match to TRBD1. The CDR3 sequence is CATSADRGTGYGYTF. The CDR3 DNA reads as TGTGCCACCAGCGCAGACAGGGGAACCGGCTATGGCTACACCTTC. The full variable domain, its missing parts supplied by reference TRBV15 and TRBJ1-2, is DAMVIQNPRYQVTQFGKPVTLSCSQTLNHNVMYWYQQKSSQAPKLLFHYYDKDFNNEADTPDNFQSRRPNTSFCFLDIRSPGLGDTAMYLCATSADRGTGYGYTFGSGTRLTVV.